Described below is a single T cell receptor beta chain sequence and its context. Its antigen target is currently unknown. Base qualities are not recorded, but no much larger clone differs from it by a single base. This entry is derived from a study of technical replicates of blood from a handful of donors (dated by TCRdb to about 2017). Libraries were built with the immunoSEQ multiplex PCR assay. The table was pulled from immuneACCESS by TCRdb, which kept in-frame rearrangements only. Such tables lose some clones; where checked, under half of the loss comes from unresolved V genes, and the rest has no known cause. The sample data list about 69,000 clones, and over 75% of these were observed just once. About 4.5% of the sample rests with the top ten. The sample comprised PBMCs. The sequence was collected from a human donor in good health. Some clones in this sample may be carry-over from other donors' samples.

For the CDR3, the sequence is CASSLASSGRTEAFF. In nucleotide form, the sequence is TGTGCCAGCAGCTTAGCATCGAGCGGTCGCACTGAAGCTTTCTTT. Rearrangement joined TRBV7-8 to TRBJ1-1; the D gene cannot be named for sure. V was cut back by 0 bases and J by 4 bases, leaving a gap of 12 bases between them. The germline V gene yields SGHVS for CDR1 and FQNEAQ for CDR2. The CDR3, cysteine through phenylalanine, is 15 amino acids long. The kept DNA is CDR3 alone, 45 bases in frame from the first base.